Presented here are 32 T cell receptor beta chains from one specimen sequenced in a study of OX40 agonist ivuxolimab in advanced cancers. Produced via immunoSEQ multiplex PCR; TCRdb's table is partial and in-frame only. Of around 71,000 clones in the sample, about 86% were seen once. The sequencing here drew on CD4+ or CD8+ T cells sorted from blood, taken in a trial of the OX40 agonist ivuxolimab. These receptors were taken from an adult with an advanced solid tumor such as melanoma, head and neck, liver or kidney cancer.

The chain joins TRBV12-5 to TRBJ2-7; D is undetermined. Trimming took 5 bases from V and 2 from J, leaving 28 bases between them. The CDR3 covers 19 residues. Germline values: CDR1 LGHNT, CDR2 FRNRAP. The CDR3 bases are TGTGCTAGTGGTCGGCCGTGCGAGCCTAATTCACCCGAAGCCTACGAGCAGTACTTC. The encoded protein is CASGRPCEPNSPEAYEQYF. The full variable domain, rest sourced from reference TRBV12-5 and TRBJ2-7, is DARVTQTPRHKVTEMGQEVTMRCQPILGHNTVFWYRQTMMQGLELLAYFRNRAPLDDSGMPKDRFSAEMPDATLATLKIQPSEPRDSAVYFCASGRPCEPNSPEAYEQYFGPGTRLTVT.

The chain combines TRBV7-3 with TRBJ2-2; TRBD2 is a possible D gene (6 bases). Trimming stripped 5 bases from V and 6 bases from J, with 16 bases between. Germline assignment: CDR1 SGHTA and CDR2 FQGTGA. This CDR3 comprises 15 residues. Here the CDR3 DNA reads TGTGCCAGCAGCCCCGAAGGTTGGAGGGCCGGGGAGCTGTTTTTT. Translation gives CASSPEGWRAGELFF.

The chain combines TRBV7-9 with TRBJ2-3; 8 bases align to TRBD2. With V trimmed by 2 bases and J by 8 bases, 12 bases remained unmatched. CDR3 size: 16 residues. Germline V lookup: CDR1 SEHNR, CDR2 FQNEAQ (reference sequence). The DNA for the CDR3 is TGTGCCAGCAGCTTACTGGGACTAGGGAATCACGGTACGCAGTATTTT. Amino acids: CASSLLGLGNHGTQYF.

This sequence joins TRBV5-8 and TRBJ2-5, with 7 nucleotides matching TRBD2. This CDR3 has 15 amino acids. After removal of 0 bases from V and 5 bases from J, the junction contained 7 bases not matched to a gene. Germline V gene sequence: CDR1 SGHTS, CDR2 YDEGEE. CDR3 DNA: TGTGCCAGCAGCTTGGAGGGCGGGAGTCATGAGACCCAGTACTTC. Residues: CASSLEGGSHETQYF.

The chain has TRBV4-1 and TRBJ1-5; TRBD1 might be the D (6 bases). The germline CDR1 and CDR2 sequences are MGHRA and YSYEKL. V gave up 2 bases and J gave up 2 bases, with 19 bases separating them. The CDR3 contains 18 residues. CDR3 bases: TGCGCCAGCAGCCAATTATCATCAGGGGAGGGTGGCAATCAGCCCCAGCATTTT. As protein: CASSQLSSGEGGNQPQHF.

V and J are TRBV4-1 and TRBJ2-7, with TRBD2 matching 7 bases. V shed 1 base, J shed 4 bases, and the junction held 7 bases outside the gene matches. The CDR3 is 15 residues long. Germline V gene data show CDR1 as MGHRA and CDR2 as YSYEKL. The CDR3 coding sequence is TGCGCCAGCAGCCAAGTATCAGGGAGGGTTTACGAGCAGTACTTC. This codes for CASSQVSGRVYEQYF.

The rearrangement links TRBV4-3 to TRBJ1-2; 9 bases are a match to TRBD1. The CDR3 totals 16 residues. The V gene end was trimmed by 0 bases and the J gene end by 5 bases; junction bases not matched to a gene: 7. The germline V gene has CDR1 LGHNA and CDR2 YSLEER. The CDR3 protein is CASSQEVTGGVYGYTF. The CDR3, as DNA: TGCGCCAGCAGCCAAGAGGTTACAGGGGGCGTGTATGGCTACACCTTC.

This chain connects TRBV4-3 to TRBJ2-1, with a weak D call TRBD2 (5 bases). Germline V gives CDR1 LGHNA, CDR2 YSLEER. V was pared by 0 bases and J by 4 bases, with 13 bases between. This CDR3 region has 16 residues. CDR3 amino acids: CASSQDSSGGYNEQFF. CDR3 bases: TGCGCCAGCAGCCAAGATTCCAGCGGCGGATACAATGAGCAGTTCTTC.

The rearrangement links TRBV27 to TRBJ2-3; D ambiguous. V lost 6 bases and J 0 bases, leaving 10 bases between the germline ends. Germline V CDR1 and CDR2: MNHEY, SMNVEV (reference sequence). The CDR3 is made up of 14 amino acids. The CDR3 sequence is CASRLIGSTDTQYF. CDR3 coding DNA: TGTGCCAGCAGGCTCATCGGCAGCACAGATACGCAGTATTTT.

V usage is TRBV14 and J usage is TRBJ2-7, with 7 bases that match TRBD1. From germline, CDR1 is SGHDN and CDR2 FVKESK. With 4 bases clipped from V and 4 bases from J, the junction kept 4 bases outside the gene matches. CDR3 length equals 13 residues. The CDR3: CASSRGQEYEQYF. For the CDR3, the DNA is TGTGCCAGCAGCCGTGGACAGGAATACGAGCAGTACTTC. The full variable domain, completed using reference TRBV14 and TRBJ2-7, is EAGVTQFPSHSVIEKGQTVTLRCDPISGHDNLYWYRRVMGKEIKFLLHFVKESKQDESGMPNNRFLAERTGGTYSTLKVQPAELEDSGVYFCASSRGQEYEQYFGPGTRLTVT.

This clone showed up just once. The chain combines TRBV7-2 with TRBJ2-3; D possibly corresponds to TRBD1 (5 bases). V shed 3 bases and J shed 1 base, with 8 bases lying between them. The CDR3 extends over 14 amino acids. Germline loops: CDR1 SGHTA, CDR2 FQGNSA. The CDR3 DNA reads as TGTGCCAGCAGCTTCCAGGGTCGCACAGATACGCAGTATTTT. Its translation: CASSFQGRTDTQYF.

This clone occurred once. The chain employs TRBV9 and TRBJ2-7; D possibly corresponds to TRBD1 (6 bases). Germline V CDR1 and CDR2: SGDLS, YYNGEE. The CDR3 loop spans 15 amino acids. V was clipped by 4 bases and J by 7 bases, with 21 bases between them. The CDR3 reads CASSRGDTGLGEQYF. The DNA of the CDR3 is TGTGCCAGCAGCCGAGGGGACACAGGGCTGGGGGAGCAGTACTTC.

This clone showed up just a few times. The DNA for the CDR3 is TGTGCCAGCAGCCTCAATTGGGGGTCTAGCACAGATACGCAGTATTTT. Protein: CASSLNWGSSTDTQYF. This rearrangement joins TRBV28 to TRBJ2-3; perhaps D is TRBD1 or TRBD2 (5 bases each). Germline CDR1 MDHEN, CDR2 SYDVKM. This CDR3 comprises 16 residues. Trimming removed 6 bases at V and 0 bases at J, with 16 bases between. Supplemented by reference TRBV28 and TRBJ2-3, the full variable domain reads DVKVTQSSRYLVKRTGEKVFLECVQDMDHENMFWYRQDPGLGLRLIYFSYDVKMKEKGDIPEGYSVSREKKERFSLILESASTNQTSMYLCASSLNWGSSTDTQYFGPGTRLTVL.

The rearrangement joins TRBV5-1 to TRBJ2-3; TRBD2 matches 11 bases. V lost 4 bases, J lost 6 bases, and 4 bases stayed unmatched. Germline assignment: CDR1 SGHRS and CDR2 YFSETQ. This CDR3 is 14 amino acids long. CDR3 region: CASSTSGGGDTQYF. CDR3 DNA sequence: TGCGCCAGCAGCACTAGCGGGGGAGGGGATACGCAGTATTTT.

The chain recombines TRBV7-9 with TRBJ1-2; TRBD1 aligns across 8 bases. V was pared by 4 bases and J by 8 bases, with 6 bases of the junction left unmatched. Per the germline V gene, CDR1 is SEHNR and CDR2 is FQNEAQ (reference sequence). The CDR3 runs 13 residues. CDR3 protein: CASSYNTGGGYTF. CDR3 in DNA: TGTGCCAGCAGCTACAATACAGGGGGAGGCTACACCTTC.

The rearrangement uses TRBV6-1 and TRBJ2-1; 10 nucleotides agree with TRBD2. V lost 4 bases, J lost 9 bases, and 9 bases stayed unmatched. CDR1 and CDR2 (germline): MNHNS, SASEGT. The CDR3 has 15 residues. CDR3 bases: TGTGCCAGCAGTGGTTTGGCTAGCGGGAGCTCTGAGCAGTTCTTC. Protein product: CASSGLASGSSEQFF.

This clone showed up just once. The identical CDR3 is also encoded by other nucleotide sequences in the sample. CDR3 DNA: TGTGCCTGGAGTAAAGGGGGCAATCAGCCCCAGCATTTT. Its protein product is CAWSKGGNQPQHF. The chain couples TRBV30 to TRBJ1-5; perhaps TRBD1 as D (5 bases). Germline V gene lookup returns CDR1 GTSNPN and CDR2 SVGIG (reference sequence). Trimming stripped 2 bases from V and 2 bases from J, with 7 bases between. The CDR3 is made up of 13 amino acids. Variable domain in full (rest from reference TRBV30 and TRBJ1-5): SQTIHQWPATLVQPVGSPLSLECTVEGTSNPNLYWYRQAAGRGLQLLFYSVGIGQISSEVPQNLSASRPQDRQFILSSKKLLLSDSGFYLCAWSKGGNQPQHFGDGTRLSIL.

The CDR3 bases are TGTGCCAGCGGGGGAGGGCCTGGTGAGCAGTTCTTC. Translation gives CASGGGPGEQFF. This chain uses TRBV28 with TRBJ2-1, with TRBD2 matching 7 bases. The V segment lost 8 bases and the J segment 9 bases; nucleotides outside the gene matches: 7. CDR1 is MDHEN, CDR2 SYDVKM, per germline. This CDR3 comprises 12 residues.

The chain recombines TRBV4-2 with TRBJ2-3, with 11 bases identical to TRBD2. The CDR3 contains 18 residues. Germline V gene sequence: CDR1 LGHNA, CDR2 YNFKEQ. The V gene end was trimmed by 1 base and the J gene end by 0 bases; junction bases not matched to a gene: 6. CDR3 residues: CASSQGLAGGHSTDTQYF. The CDR3 coding sequence is TGTGCCAGCAGCCAAGGGCTAGCGGGAGGACATAGCACAGATACGCAGTATTTT.

The count of this clone is one. The chain uses TRBV6-1 and TRBJ1-4, with D perhaps TRBD1 (5 bases). V shed 2 bases and J shed 8 bases, with 15 bases lying between them. Germline CDR1 and CDR2: MNHNS and SASEGT. This CDR3 has 15 amino acids. The CDR3 region is CASSELTAGREKLFF. The DNA of the CDR3 is TGTGCCAGCAGTGAATTGACAGCTGGCAGGGAAAAACTGTTTTTT.

The chain is built from TRBV10-3 and TRBJ1-1, with 7 bases aligning to TRBD1. The V gene's germline CDR1 is ENHRY and CDR2 SYGVKD. This CDR3 has 16 amino acids. After removal of 8 bases from V and 0 bases from J, the junction contained 12 bases not matched to a gene. Here the CDR3 reads CAIRGGGSLMNTEAFF. The CDR3 region has the DNA TGTGCCATCCGAGGGGGCGGTTCCCTTATGAACACTGAAGCTTTCTTT.

This chain uses TRBV7-2 with TRBJ1-2, with D unclear. The CDR3 runs to 13 residues. Germline V CDR1 and CDR2: SGHTA, FQGNSA. V was trimmed by 3 bases and J by 7 bases, leaving 12 bases between them. CDR3 sequence: CASSFSPGSGYTF. In DNA form, the CDR3 reads TGTGCCAGCAGCTTCTCCCCTGGAAGTGGCTACACCTTC.

This clone has just one count. The chain employs TRBV15 and TRBJ2-1, with D uncertain. CDR1 is LNHNV, CDR2 YYDKDF, per germline (reference sequence). The CDR3 extends over 12 amino acids. CDR3 in amino acids: CAHPRPINEQFF. CDR3 nucleotides: TGTGCTCACCCTAGGCCAATAAATGAGCAGTTCTTC.

The CDR3 DNA sequence: TGTGCCAGCAGTCCGGGACAGCCGATTTTCTATGGCTACACCTTC. It codes for CASSPGQPIFYGYTF. The chain employs TRBV5-6 and TRBJ1-2; 7 positions match TRBD1. This CDR3 contains 15 residues. Germline lookup yields CDR1 SGHDT and CDR2 YYEEEE. Germline trimming cut 5 bases from V and 4 bases from J; bases unmatched to any gene: 11.

A remark on this clone: A much more abundant neighbour one base away suggests this may be a read error. The CDR3 reads CASGTGQPGNTIYF. DNA for the CDR3: TGTGCCAGCGGCACAGGACAGCCCGGAAACACCATATATTTT. This sequence joins TRBV5-4 and TRBJ1-3; D perhaps matches TRBD1 (6 bases). The V and J ends lost 7 bases and 4 bases respectively, with 15 bases between them. CDR3 size: 14 residues. CDR1 and CDR2 from the germline V gene are SGHNT and YYREEE (reference sequence).

The chain has TRBV6-5 and TRBJ1-2; TRBD1 is a possible D gene (5 bases). The length of the CDR3 is 14 residues. Germline V lookup: CDR1 MNHEY, CDR2 SVGAGI. V lost 5 bases and J 8 bases, leaving 18 bases between the germline ends. This chain's CDR3 is CASSEGTYQGGYTF. As DNA, the CDR3 is TGTGCCAGCAGTGAAGGGACTTACCAGGGCGGCTACACCTTC.

The chain recombines TRBV5-4 with TRBJ2-1; D is perhaps TRBD1 (6 bases). Germline V gene lookup returns CDR1 SGHNT and CDR2 YYREEE (reference sequence). With 7 bases removed from V and 2 bases from J, the gap between germline ends came to 13 bases. CDR3 length equals 14 residues. CDR3 sequence: CASSTGWAYNEQFF. CDR3 DNA: TGTGCCAGCTCAACAGGGTGGGCCTACAATGAGCAGTTCTTC.

This clone was recorded once. The J gene is TRBJ2-5, the V gene TRBV5-4; 8 positions agree with TRBD2. The junction had 8 bases not matched to a gene; V was cut back by 3 bases and J by 4 bases. This CDR3 comprises 15 residues. Per the germline V gene, CDR1 is SGHNT and CDR2 is YYREEE (reference sequence). The CDR3 DNA is TGTGCCAGCAGCTCAGCGGGAGAGGGGGGAGAGACCCAGTACTTC. Translating it yields CASSSAGEGGETQYF.

The rearrangement links TRBV7-9 to TRBJ2-3; D is unresolved. The germline CDR1 and CDR2 sequences are SEHNR and FQNEAQ (reference sequence). The CDR3 contains 12 residues. Trimming cost V 2 bases and J 4 bases, with 4 bases left between them. CDR3 residues: CASSLNADTQYF. The DNA for the CDR3 is TGTGCCAGCAGCTTAAACGCAGATACGCAGTATTTT.

The chain couples TRBV7-2 to TRBJ2-5; 7 bases map to TRBD1. V lost 0 bases to trimming and J lost 2 bases; unmatched junction nucleotides: 3. The CDR3 has 15 amino acids. CDR1 and CDR2 from the germline V gene are SGHTA and FQGNSA. The CDR3 protein is CASSLAGTVQETQYF. Written as DNA, the CDR3 is TGTGCCAGCAGCTTAGCCGGGACAGTTCAAGAGACCCAGTACTTC.

Here the CDR3 DNA reads TGTGCCAGCAGCTTAGGGGAGGCAGCAGCGTCTGAAGCTTTCTTT. Protein sequence: CASSLGEAAASEAFF. The chain employs TRBV7-9 and TRBJ1-1; no reliable D call. Trimming cost V 1 base and J 6 bases, with 15 bases left between them. The germline V gene has CDR1 SEHNR and CDR2 FQNEAQ (reference sequence). The CDR3 spans 15 residues.

The chain has TRBV7-9 and TRBJ2-1, with 7 bases fitting TRBD2. This CDR3 spans 14 amino acids. The V gene end was trimmed by 5 bases and the J gene end by 3 bases; junction bases not matched to a gene: 4. Germline V lookup: CDR1 SEHNR, CDR2 FQNEAQ (reference sequence). CDR3 residues: CASSPSSGYNEQFF. The DNA of the CDR3 is TGTGCCAGCAGCCCATCTAGCGGCTACAATGAGCAGTTCTTC. Together with reference TRBV7-9 and TRBJ2-1, the CDR3 gives the full variable domain: DTGVSQNPRHKITKRGQNVTFRCDPISEHNRLYWYRQTLGQGPEFLTYFQNEAQLEKSRLLSDRFSAERPKGSFSTLEIQRTEQGDSAMYLCASSPSSGYNEQFFGPGTRLTVL.